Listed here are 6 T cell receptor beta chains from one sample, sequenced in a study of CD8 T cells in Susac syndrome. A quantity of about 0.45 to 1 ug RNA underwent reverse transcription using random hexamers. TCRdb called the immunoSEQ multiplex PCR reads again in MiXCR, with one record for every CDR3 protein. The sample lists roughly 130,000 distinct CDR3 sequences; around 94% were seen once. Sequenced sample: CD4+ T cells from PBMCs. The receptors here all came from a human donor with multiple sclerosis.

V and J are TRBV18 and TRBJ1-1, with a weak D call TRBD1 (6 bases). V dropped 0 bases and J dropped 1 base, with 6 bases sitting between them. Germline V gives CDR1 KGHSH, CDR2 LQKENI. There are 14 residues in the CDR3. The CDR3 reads CASSPPTGNTEAFF. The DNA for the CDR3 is TGTGCCAGCTCACCACCGACAGGGAACACTGAAGCTTTCTTT.

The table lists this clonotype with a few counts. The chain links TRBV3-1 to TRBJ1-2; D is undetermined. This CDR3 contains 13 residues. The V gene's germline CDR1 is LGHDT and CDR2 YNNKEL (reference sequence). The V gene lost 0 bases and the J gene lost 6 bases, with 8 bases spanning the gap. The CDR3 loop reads CASSQEHLDGYTF. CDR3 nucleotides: TGTGCCAGCAGCCAAGAGCATCTGGATGGCTACACCTTC.

This chain's CDR3 is CAWRKGFEAFF. The CDR3 DNA sequence: TGTGCCTGGAGAAAGGGTTTCGAAGCTTTCTTT. The V and J genes are TRBV30 and TRBJ1-1; no reliable D call. Looked up from germline, CDR1 is GTSNPN and CDR2 is SVGIG (reference sequence). The V and J ends lost 3 bases and 8 bases respectively, with 10 bases between them. The CDR3 covers 11 residues.

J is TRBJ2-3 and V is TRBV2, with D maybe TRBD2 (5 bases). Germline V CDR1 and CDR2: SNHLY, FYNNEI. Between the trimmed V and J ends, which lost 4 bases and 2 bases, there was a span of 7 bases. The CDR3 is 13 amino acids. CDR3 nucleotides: TGTGCCAGCAGTGGGGAGAACACAGATACGCAGTATTTT. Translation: CASSGENTDTQYF. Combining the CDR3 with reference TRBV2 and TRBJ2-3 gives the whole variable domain EPEVTQTPSHQVTQMGQEVILRCVPISNHLYFYWYRQILGQKVEFLVSFYNNEISEKSEIFDDQFSVERPDGSNFTLKIRSTKLEDSAMYFCASSGENTDTQYFGPGTRLTVL.

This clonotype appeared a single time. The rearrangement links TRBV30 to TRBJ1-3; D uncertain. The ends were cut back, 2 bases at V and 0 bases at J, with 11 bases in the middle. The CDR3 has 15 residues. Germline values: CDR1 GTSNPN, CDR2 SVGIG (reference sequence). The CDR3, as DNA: TGTGCCTGGAGTTTTGGGGTGAGCTCTGGAAACACCATATATTTT. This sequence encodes CAWSFGVSSGNTIYF.

CDR3 region: CASSRLEGAEAFF. The DNA of the CDR3 is TGTGCCAGCTCACGACTGGAGGGGGCTGAAGCTTTCTTT. The V call is TRBV18, the J call TRBJ1-1; D may be TRBD1 (6 bases). The CDR3 is 13 amino acids. Germline V CDR1 and CDR2: KGHSH, LQKENI. V gave up 4 bases and J gave up 6 bases, with 12 bases separating them.